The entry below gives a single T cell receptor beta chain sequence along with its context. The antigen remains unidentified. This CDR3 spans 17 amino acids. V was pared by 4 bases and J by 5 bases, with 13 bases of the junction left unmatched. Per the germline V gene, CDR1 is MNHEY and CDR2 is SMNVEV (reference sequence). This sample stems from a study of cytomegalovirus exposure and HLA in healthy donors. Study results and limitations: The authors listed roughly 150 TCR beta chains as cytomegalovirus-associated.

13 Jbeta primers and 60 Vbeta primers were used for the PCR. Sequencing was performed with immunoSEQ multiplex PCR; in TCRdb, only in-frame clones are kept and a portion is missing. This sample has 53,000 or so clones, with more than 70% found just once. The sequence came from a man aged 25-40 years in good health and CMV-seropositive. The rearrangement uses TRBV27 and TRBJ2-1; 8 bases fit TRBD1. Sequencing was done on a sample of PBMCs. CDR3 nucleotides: TGTGCCAGCAGTTCCCTGGGGGGAGACAGGGGCCACAATGAGCAGTTCTTC. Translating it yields CASSSLGGDRGHNEQFF.